This T cell receptor beta chain comes out of a study of CD8 T cells in Susac syndrome. V dropped 1 base and J dropped 5 bases, with 10 bases sitting between them. This CDR3 region has 13 residues. Germline CDR1 DFQATT, CDR2 SNEGSKA (reference sequence). About this clonotype itself: The target antigen is unknown.

Findings and limits, study-wide: That the number of individuals in its TCR sequencing and HLA analysis was relatively small was acknowledged by the study.

When the RNA was reverse transcribed, random hexamers were used with an input of about 0.45 to 1 ug. TCRdb independently ran MiXCR on the immunoSEQ multiplex PCR reads; one entry per CDR3 protein. The profile shows over 150,000 distinct CDR3 sequences, over 85% of them singletons. Negative isolation yielded CD4+ and CD8+ T cells, and FACS enriched TEMRA cells. The clonotype originates from a human donor with multiple sclerosis. The specimen sequenced was CD4+ T cells from PBMCs. V gene TRBV20-1 combines with J gene TRBJ2-3; D is possibly TRBD1 or TRBD2 (6 bases each). The CDR3 is CSARGGAQDTQYF. DNA of the CDR3: TGCAGTGCTAGAGGGGGGGCACAAGATACGCAGTATTTT.